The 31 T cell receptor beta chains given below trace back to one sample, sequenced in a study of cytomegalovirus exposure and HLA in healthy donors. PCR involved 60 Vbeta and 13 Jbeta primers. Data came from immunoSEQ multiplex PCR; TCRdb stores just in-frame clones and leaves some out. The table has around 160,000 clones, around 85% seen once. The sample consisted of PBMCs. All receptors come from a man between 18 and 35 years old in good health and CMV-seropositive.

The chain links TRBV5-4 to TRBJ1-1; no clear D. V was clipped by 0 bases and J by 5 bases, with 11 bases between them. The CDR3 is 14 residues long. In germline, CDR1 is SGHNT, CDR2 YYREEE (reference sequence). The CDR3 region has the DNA TGTGCCAGCAGCTTGGACCGGGGAGGAACTGAAGCTTTCTTT. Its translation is CASSLDRGGTEAFF.

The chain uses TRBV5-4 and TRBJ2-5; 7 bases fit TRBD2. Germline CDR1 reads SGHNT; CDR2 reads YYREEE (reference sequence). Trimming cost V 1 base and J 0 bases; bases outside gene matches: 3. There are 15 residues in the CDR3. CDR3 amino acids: CASSLSGRDQETQYF. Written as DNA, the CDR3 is TGTGCCAGCAGCTTGTCGGGGAGGGACCAAGAGACCCAGTACTTC.

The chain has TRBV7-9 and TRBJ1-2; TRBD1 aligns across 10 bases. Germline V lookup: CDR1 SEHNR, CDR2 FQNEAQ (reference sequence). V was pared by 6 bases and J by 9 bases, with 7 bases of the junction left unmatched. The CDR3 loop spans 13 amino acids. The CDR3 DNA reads TGTGCCAGCAGTCCAGGACAGGGGGATCGCTACACCTTC. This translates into CASSPGQGDRYTF.

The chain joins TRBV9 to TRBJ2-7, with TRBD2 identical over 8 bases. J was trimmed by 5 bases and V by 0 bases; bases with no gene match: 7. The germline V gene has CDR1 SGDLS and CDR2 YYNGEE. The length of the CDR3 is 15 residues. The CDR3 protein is CASSVAPLLADEQYF. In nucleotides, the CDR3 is TGTGCCAGCAGCGTAGCTCCCCTACTAGCGGACGAGCAGTACTTC.

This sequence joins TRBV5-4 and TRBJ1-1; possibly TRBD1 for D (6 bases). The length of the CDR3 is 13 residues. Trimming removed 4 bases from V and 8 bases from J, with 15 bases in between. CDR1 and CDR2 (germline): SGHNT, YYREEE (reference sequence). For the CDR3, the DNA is TGTGCCAGCAGCCGAGATGCAGGGGAAGAAGCTTTCTTT. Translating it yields CASSRDAGEEAFF.

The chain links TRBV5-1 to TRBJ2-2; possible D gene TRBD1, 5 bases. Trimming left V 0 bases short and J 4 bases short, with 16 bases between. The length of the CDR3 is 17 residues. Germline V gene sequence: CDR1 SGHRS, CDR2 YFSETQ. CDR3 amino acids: CASSLVRAGPFTGELFF. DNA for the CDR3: TGCGCCAGCAGCTTGGTGCGAGCAGGGCCCTTCACCGGGGAGCTGTTTTTT.

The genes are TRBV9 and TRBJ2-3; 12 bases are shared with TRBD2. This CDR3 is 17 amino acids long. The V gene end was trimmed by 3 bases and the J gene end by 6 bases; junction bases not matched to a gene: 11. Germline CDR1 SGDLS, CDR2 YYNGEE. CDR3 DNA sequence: TGTGCCAGCAGCGGAGGACTAGCGGGGAGTGTCGGGGATACGCAGTATTTT. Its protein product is CASSGGLAGSVGDTQYF. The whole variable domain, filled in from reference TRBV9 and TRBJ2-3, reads DSGVTQTPKHLITATGQRVTLRCSPRSGDLSVYWYQQSLDQGLQFLIQYYNGEERAKGNILERFSAQQFPDLHSELNLSSLELGDSALYFCASSGGLAGSVGDTQYFGPGTRLTVL.

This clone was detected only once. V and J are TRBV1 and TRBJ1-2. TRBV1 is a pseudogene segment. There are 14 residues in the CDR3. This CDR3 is CTREGGGANYGYTF. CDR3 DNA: TGCACCCGGGAGGGGGGAGGTGCTAACTATGGCTACACCTTC.

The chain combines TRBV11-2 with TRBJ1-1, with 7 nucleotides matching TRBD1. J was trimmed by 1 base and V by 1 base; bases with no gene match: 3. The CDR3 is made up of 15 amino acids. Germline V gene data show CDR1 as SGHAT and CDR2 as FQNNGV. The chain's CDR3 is CASSLARTGNTEAFF. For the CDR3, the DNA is TGTGCCAGCAGCTTAGCCCGGACAGGGAACACTGAAGCTTTCTTT.

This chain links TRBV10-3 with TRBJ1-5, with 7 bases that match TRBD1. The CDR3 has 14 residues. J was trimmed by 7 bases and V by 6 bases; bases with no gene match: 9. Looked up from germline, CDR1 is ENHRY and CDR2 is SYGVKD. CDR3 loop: CAISLGQSEQPQHF. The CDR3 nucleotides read TGTGCCATCAGCCTGGGACAGTCGGAACAGCCCCAGCATTTT.

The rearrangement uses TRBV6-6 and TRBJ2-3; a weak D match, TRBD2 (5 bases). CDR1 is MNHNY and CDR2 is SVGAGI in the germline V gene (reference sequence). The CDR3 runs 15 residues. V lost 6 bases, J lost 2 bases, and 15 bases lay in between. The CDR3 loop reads CASSLPRTATDTQYF. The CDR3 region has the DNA TGTGCCAGCAGCCTTCCCCGGACTGCCACAGATACGCAGTATTTT.

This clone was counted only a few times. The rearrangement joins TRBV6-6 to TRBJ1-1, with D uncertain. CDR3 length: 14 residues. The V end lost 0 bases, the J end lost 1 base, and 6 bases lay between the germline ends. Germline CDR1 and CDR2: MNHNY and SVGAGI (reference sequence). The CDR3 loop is CASSYSLANTEAFF. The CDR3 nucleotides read TGTGCCAGCAGTTACTCGTTGGCGAACACTGAAGCTTTCTTT.

The CDR3 DNA reads as TGTGCCAGCAGTGGGACAGGGTACACAGATACGCAGTATTTT. As protein: CASSGTGYTDTQYF. The chain couples TRBV9 to TRBJ2-3, with 9 bases identical to TRBD1. This CDR3 has 14 residues. V shed 5 bases, J shed 2 bases, and the junction held 3 bases outside the gene matches. Germline V gene sequence: CDR1 SGDLS, CDR2 YYNGEE.

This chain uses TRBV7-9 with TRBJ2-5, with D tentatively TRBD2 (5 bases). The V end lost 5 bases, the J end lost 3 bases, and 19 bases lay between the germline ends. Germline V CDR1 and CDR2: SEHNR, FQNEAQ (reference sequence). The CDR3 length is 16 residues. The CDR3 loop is CASSTTRERIEETQYF. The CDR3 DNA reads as TGTGCCAGCAGCACAACTAGAGAACGCATAGAAGAGACCCAGTACTTC.

This chain's CDR3 is CASSAGTSQETQYF. DNA for the CDR3: TGTGCCAGCAGCGCGGGGACTAGCCAAGAGACCCAGTACTTC. The rearrangement uses TRBV9 and TRBJ2-5; TRBD2 matches 8 bases. Germline V gene lookup returns CDR1 SGDLS and CDR2 YYNGEE. This CDR3 comprises 14 residues. V shed 3 bases and J 1 base; nucleotides not matched to a gene: 2.

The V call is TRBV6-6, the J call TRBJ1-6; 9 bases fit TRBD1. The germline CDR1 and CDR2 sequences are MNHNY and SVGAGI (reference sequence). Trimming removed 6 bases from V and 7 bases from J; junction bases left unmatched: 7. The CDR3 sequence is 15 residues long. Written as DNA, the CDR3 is TGTGCCAGCAGGGCACAGGGGGCGGGAAATTCACCCCTCCACTTT. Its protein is CASRAQGAGNSPLHF.

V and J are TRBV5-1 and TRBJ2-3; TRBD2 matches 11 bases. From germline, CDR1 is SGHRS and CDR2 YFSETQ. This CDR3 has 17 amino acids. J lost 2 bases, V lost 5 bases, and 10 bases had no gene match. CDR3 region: CASSPLAGGPSTDTQYF. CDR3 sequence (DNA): TGCGCCAGCAGTCCTTTAGCGGGGGGGCCGTCCACAGATACGCAGTATTTT.

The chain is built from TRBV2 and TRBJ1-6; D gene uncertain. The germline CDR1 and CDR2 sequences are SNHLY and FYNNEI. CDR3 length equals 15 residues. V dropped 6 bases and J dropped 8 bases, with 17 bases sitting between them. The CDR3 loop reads CASRAGRRSYSPLHF. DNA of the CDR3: TGTGCCAGCAGAGCGGGGAGGAGGTCATATTCACCCCTCCACTTT.

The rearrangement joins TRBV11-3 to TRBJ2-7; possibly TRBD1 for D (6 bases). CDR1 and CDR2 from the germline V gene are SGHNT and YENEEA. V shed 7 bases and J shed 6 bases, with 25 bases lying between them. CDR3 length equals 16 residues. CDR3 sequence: CASTQGSGRQISEQYF. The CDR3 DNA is TGTGCCAGCACCCAGGGGTCGGGCCGACAGATCAGCGAGCAGTACTTC.

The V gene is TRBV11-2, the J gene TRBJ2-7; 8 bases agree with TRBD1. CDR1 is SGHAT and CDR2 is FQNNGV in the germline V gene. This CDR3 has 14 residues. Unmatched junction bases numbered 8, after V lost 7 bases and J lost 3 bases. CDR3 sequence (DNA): TGTGCCAGCACCGTAGGACAGGGAGGCTACGAGCAGTACTTC. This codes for CASTVGQGGYEQYF. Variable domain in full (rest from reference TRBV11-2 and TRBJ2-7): EAGVAQSPRYKIIEKRQSVAFWCNPISGHATLYWYQQILGQGPKLLIQFQNNGVVDDSQLPKDRFSAERLKGVDSTLKIQPAKLEDSAVYLCASTVGQGGYEQYFGPGTRLTVT.

The CDR3 DNA reads as TGTGCCACCAGCAGAGGCCCCCTAGCGGACACCGGGGAGCTGTTTTTT. Translation gives CATSRGPLADTGELFF. The chain employs TRBV15 and TRBJ2-2, with 7 bases identical to TRBD2. CDR1 and CDR2 from the germline V gene are LNHNV and YYDKDF (reference sequence). The CDR3 runs 16 residues. The ends lost 1 base at V and 3 bases at J; junction bases unmatched: 5.

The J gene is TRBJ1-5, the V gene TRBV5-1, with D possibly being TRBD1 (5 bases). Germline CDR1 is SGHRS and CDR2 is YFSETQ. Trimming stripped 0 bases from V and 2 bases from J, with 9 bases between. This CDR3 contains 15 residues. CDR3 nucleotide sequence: TGCGCCAGCAGCTTGGGGGGGGAGCGCAATCAGCCCCAGCATTTT. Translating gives CASSLGGERNQPQHF. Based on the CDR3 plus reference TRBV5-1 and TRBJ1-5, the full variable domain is KAGVTQTPRYLIKTRGQQVTLSCSPISGHRSVSWYQQTPGQGLQFLFEYFSETQRNKGNFPGRFSGRQFSNSRSEMNVSTLELGDSALYLCASSLGGERNQPQHFGDGTRLSIL.

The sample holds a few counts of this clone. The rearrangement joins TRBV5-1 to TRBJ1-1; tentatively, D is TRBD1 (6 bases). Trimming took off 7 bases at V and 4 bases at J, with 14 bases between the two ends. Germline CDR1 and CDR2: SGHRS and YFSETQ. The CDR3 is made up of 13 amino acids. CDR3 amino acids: CASANQGSTEAFF. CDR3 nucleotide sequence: TGCGCCAGCGCCAATCAGGGGAGCACTGAAGCTTTCTTT.

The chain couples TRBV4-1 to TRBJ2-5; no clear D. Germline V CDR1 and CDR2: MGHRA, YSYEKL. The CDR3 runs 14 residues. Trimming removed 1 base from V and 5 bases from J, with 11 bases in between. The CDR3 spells CASSQVLALETQYF. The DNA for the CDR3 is TGCGCCAGCAGCCAAGTTCTGGCTCTCGAGACCCAGTACTTC.

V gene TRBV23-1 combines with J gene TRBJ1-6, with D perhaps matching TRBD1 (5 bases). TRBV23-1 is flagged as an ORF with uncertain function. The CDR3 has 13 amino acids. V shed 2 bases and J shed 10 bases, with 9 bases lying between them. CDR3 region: CASSQEEGSPLHF. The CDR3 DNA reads TGCGCCAGCAGTCAAGAGGAGGGGTCACCCCTCCACTTT.

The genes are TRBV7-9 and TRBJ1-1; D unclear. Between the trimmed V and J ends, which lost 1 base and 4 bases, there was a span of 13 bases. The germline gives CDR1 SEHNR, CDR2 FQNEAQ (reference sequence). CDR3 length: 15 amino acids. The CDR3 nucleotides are TGTGCCAGCAGCTTAGATGCGACACGAAGCACTGAAGCTTTCTTT. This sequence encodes CASSLDATRSTEAFF.

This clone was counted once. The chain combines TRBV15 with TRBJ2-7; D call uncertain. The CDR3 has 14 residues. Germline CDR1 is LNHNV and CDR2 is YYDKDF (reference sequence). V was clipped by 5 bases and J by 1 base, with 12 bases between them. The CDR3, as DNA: TGTGCCACCAGCCGACCCGGAGAGTCCTACGAGCAGTACTTC. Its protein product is CATSRPGESYEQYF.

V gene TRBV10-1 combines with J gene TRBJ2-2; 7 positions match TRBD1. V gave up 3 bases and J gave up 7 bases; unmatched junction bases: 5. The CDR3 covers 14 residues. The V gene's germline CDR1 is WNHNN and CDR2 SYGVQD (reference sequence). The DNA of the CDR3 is TGCGCCAGCAGTGAAACAGGGGTCGGCGGGGAGCTGTTTTTT. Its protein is CASSETGVGGELFF.

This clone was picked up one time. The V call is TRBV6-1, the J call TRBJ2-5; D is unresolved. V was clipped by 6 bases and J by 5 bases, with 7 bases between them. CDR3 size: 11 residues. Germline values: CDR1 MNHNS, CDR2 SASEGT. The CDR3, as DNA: TGTGCCAGCAGCCCTTTGGAGACCCAGTACTTC. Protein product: CASSPLETQYF.

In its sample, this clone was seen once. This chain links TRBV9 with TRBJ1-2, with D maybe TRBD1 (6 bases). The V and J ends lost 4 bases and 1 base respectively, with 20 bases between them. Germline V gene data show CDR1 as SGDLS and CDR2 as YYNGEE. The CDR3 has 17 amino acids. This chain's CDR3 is CASSSGGRTNDNYGYTF. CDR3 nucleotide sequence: TGTGCCAGCAGCTCGGGGGGCAGGACAAATGATAACTATGGCTACACCTTC.

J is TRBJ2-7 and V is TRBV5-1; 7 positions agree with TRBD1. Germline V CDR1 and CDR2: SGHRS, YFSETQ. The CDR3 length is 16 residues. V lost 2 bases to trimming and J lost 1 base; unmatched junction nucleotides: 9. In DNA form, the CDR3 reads TGCGCCAGCAGCTTTGTGTCGGGACAGAAATCCTACGAGCAGTACTTC. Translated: CASSFVSGQKSYEQYF.